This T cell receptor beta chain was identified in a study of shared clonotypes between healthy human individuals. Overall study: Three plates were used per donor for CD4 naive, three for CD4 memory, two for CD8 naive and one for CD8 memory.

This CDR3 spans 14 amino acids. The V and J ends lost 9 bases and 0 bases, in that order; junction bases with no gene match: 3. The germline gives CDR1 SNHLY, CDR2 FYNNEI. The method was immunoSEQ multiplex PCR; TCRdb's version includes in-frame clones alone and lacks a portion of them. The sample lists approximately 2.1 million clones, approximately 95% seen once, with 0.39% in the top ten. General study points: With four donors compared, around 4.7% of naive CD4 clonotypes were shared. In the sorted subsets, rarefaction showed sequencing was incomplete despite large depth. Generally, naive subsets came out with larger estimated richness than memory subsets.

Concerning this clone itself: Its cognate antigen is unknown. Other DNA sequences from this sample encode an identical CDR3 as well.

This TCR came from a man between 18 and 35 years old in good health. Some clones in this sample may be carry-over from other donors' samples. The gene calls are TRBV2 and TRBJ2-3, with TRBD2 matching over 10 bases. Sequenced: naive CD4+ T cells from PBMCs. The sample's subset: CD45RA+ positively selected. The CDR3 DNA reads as TGTGCCAGTATGACTAGCGGGAGCACAGATACGCAGTATTTT. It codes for CASMTSGSTDTQYF.